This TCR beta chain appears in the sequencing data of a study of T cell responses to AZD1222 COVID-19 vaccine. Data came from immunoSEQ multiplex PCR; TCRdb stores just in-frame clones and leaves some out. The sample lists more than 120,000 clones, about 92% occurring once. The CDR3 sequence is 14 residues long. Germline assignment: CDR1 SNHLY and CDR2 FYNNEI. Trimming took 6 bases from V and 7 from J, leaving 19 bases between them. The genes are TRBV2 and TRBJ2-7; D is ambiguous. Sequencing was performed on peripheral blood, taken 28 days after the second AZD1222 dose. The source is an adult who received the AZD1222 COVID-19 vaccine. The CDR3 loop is CASSPGPRSGEQYF. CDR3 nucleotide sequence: TGTGCCAGCAGCCCGGGCCCTCGGTCTGGGGAGCAGTACTTC.